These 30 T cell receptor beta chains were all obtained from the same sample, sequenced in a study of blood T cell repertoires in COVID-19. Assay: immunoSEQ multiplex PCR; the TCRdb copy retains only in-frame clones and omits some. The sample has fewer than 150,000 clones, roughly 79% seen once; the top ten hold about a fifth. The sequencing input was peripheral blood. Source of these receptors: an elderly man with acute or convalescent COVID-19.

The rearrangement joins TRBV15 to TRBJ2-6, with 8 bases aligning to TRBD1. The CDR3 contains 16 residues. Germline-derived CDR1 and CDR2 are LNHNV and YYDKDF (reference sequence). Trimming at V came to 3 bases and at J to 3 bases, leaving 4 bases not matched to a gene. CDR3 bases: TGTGCCACCAGCAGGTCAGGGGGCAATGGGGCCAACGTCCTGACTTTC. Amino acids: CATSRSGGNGANVLTF.

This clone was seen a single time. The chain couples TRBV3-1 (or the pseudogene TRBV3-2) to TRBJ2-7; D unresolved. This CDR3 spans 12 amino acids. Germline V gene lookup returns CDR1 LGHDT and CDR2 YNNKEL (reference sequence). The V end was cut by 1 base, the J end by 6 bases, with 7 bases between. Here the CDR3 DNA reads TGTGCCAGCAGCCAAGGAGCTCGCGAGCAGTACTTC. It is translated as CASSQGAREQYF.

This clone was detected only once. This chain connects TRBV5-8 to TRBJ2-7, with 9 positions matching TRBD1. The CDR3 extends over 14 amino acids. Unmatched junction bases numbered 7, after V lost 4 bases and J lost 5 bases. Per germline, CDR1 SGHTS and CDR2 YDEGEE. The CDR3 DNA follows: TGTGCCAGCAGCCAGGGACAGGGTCACAACGAGCAGTACTTC. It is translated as CASSQGQGHNEQYF.

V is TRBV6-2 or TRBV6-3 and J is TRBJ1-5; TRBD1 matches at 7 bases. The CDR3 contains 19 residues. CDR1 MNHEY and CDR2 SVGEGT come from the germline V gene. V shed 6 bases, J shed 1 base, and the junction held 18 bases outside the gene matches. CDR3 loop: CASSQARVTGLGSNQPQHF. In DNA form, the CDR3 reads TGTGCCAGCAGCCAAGCAAGAGTGACAGGGCTAGGAAGCAATCAGCCCCAGCATTTT.

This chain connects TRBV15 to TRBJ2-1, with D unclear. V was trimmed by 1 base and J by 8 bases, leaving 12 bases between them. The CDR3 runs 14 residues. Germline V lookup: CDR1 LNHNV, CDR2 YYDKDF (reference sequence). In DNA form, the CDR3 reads TGTGCCACCAGCAGAGTACGGGTTCGAGATGAGCAGTTCTTC. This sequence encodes CATSRVRVRDEQFF.

Written as DNA, the CDR3 is TGTGCCAGCAGCCCTCTTCTGGGAGACAACCCCCTCACAGATACGCAGTATTTT. It is translated as CASSPLLGDNPLTDTQYF. The V call is TRBV5-8, the J call TRBJ2-3; tentative D call: TRBD2 (5 bases). This CDR3 has 18 residues. Trimming pared 4 bases from V and 2 bases from J, leaving 23 bases between. The germline CDR1 and CDR2 sequences are SGHTS and YDEGEE.

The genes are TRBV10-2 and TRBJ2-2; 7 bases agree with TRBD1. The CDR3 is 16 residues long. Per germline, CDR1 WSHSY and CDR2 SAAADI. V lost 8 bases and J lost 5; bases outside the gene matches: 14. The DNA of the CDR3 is TGCGCCAGCCAAGAGGGGGCTTTGGGAAAAACCGGGGAGCTGTTTTTT. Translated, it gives CASQEGALGKTGELFF.

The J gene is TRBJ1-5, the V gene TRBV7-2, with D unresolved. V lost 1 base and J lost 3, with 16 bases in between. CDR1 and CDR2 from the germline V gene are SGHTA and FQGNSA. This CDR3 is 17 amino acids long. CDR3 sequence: CASSLVPWARDNQPQHF. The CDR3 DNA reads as TGTGCCAGCAGCTTAGTTCCGTGGGCGAGGGACAATCAGCCCCAGCATTTT.

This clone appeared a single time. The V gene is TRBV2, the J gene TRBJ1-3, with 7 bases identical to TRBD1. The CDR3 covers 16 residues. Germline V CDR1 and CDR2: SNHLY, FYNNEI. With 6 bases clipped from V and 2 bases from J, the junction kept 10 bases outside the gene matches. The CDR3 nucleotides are TGTGCCAGCAGCCCGGGACAGTTACTTACTGGAAACACCATATATTTT. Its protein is CASSPGQLLTGNTIYF.

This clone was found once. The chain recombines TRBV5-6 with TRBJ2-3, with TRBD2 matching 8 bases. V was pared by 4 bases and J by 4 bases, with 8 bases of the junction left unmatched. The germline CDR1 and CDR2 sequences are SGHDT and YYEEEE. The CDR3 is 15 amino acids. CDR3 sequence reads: CASSIERGWADTQYF. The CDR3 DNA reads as TGTGCCAGCAGCATCGAGCGGGGGTGGGCAGATACGCAGTATTTT.

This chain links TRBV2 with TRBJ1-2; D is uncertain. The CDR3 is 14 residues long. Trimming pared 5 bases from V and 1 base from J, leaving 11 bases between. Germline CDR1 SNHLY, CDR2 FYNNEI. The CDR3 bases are TGTGCCAGCAGTAGCACCGCTGATAACTATGGCTACACCTTC. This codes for CASSSTADNYGYTF.

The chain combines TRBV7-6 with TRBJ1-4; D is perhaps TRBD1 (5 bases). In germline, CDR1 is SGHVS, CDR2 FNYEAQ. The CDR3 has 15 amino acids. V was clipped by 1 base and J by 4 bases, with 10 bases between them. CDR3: CASSLEPGFNEKLFF. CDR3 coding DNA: TGTGCCAGCAGCTTAGAGCCAGGGTTTAATGAAAAACTGTTTTTT.

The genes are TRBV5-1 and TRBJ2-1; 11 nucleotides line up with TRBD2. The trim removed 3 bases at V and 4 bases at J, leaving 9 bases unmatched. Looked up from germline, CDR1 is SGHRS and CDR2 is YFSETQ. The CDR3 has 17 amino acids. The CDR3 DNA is TGCGCCAGCAGCTCCCGCGGGACTAGCGGTGGATACAATGAGCAGTTCTTC. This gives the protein CASSSRGTSGGYNEQFF.

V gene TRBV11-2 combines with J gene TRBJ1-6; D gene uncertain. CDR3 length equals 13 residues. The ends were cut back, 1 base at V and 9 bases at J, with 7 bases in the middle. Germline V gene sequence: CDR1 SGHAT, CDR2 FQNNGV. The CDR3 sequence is CASSLAESSPLHF. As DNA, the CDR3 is TGTGCCAGCAGCTTAGCTGAGAGTTCACCCCTCCACTTT.

As DNA, the CDR3 is TGTGCCTGGAGTGCGGGCACAGATACGCAGTATTTT. The encoded protein is CAWSAGTDTQYF. This chain connects TRBV30 to TRBJ2-3; unclear D gene. Germline loops: CDR1 GTSNPN, CDR2 SVGIG (reference sequence). Trimming removed 1 base from V and 1 base from J, with 3 bases in between. This CDR3 has 12 amino acids.

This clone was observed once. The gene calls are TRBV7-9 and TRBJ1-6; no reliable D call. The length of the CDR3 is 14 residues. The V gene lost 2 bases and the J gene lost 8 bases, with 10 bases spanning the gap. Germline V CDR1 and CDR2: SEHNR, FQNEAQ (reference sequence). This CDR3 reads CASSLSGFYSPLHF. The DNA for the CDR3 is TGTGCCAGCAGCTTATCGGGTTTTTATTCACCCCTCCACTTT.

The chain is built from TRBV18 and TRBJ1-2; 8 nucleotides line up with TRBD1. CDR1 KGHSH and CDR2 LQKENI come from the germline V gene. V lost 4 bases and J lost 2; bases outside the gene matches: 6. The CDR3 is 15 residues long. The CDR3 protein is CASSLDRGLNYGYTF. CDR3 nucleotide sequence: TGTGCCAGCTCACTCGACAGGGGCCTCAACTATGGCTACACCTTC.

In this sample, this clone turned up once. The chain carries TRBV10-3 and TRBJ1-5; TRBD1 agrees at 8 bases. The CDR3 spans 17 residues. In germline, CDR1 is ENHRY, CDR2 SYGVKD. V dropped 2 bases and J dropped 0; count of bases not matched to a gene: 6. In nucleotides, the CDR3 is TGTGCCATCAGTGAGGACAGGGGCCTTTCTAGCAATCAGCCCCAGCATTTT. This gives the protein CAISEDRGLSSNQPQHF.

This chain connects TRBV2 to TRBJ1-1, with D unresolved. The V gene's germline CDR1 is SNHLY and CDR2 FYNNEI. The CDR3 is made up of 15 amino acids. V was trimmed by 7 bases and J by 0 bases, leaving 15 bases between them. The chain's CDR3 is CASTITLVMNTEAFF. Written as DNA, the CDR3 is TGTGCCAGCACAATCACTCTGGTCATGAACACTGAAGCTTTCTTT.

For the CDR3, the DNA is TGCGCCAGCAGCTTGAGCCGATACACAGATACGCAGTATTTT. Protein sequence: CASSLSRYTDTQYF. The chain recombines TRBV5-1 with TRBJ2-3, with no clear D. The CDR3 is made up of 14 amino acids. CDR1 and CDR2 from the germline V gene are SGHRS and YFSETQ. Trimming pared 1 base from V and 2 bases from J, leaving 8 bases between.

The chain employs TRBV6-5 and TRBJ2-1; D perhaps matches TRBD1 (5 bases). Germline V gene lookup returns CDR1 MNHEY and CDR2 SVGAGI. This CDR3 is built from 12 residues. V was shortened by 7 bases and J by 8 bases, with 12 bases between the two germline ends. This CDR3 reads CASIRREYEQFF. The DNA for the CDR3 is TGTGCCAGCATTCGCAGGGAATATGAGCAGTTCTTC.

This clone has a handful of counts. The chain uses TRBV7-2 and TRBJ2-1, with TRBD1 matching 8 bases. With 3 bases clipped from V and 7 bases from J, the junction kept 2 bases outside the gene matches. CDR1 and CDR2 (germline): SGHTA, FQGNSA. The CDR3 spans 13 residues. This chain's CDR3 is CASSLDRVNEQFF. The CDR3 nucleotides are TGTGCCAGCAGCTTGGACAGGGTGAATGAGCAGTTCTTC.

The CDR3: CASSPRGRGNEKLFF. The DNA for the CDR3 is TGCGCCAGCAGCCCTCGTGGCAGGGGGAATGAAAAACTGTTTTTT. The chain couples TRBV4-3 to TRBJ1-4, with 7 bases fitting TRBD1. J lost 5 bases, V lost 4 bases, and 7 bases had no gene match. CDR3 length: 15 amino acids. CDR1 LGHNA and CDR2 YSLEER come from the germline V gene.

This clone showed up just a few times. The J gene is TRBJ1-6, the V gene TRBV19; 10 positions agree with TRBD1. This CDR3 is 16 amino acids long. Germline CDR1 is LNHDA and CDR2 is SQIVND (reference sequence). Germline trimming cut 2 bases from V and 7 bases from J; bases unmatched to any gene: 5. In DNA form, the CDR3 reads TGTGCCAGTAGTATACCCTCGGGACAGGGGAATTCACCCCTCCACTTT. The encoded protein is CASSIPSGQGNSPLHF.

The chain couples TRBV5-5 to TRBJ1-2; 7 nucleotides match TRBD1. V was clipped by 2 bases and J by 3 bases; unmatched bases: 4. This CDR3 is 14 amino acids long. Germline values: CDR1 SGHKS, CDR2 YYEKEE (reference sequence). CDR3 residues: CASSFQQGYYGYTF. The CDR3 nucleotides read TGTGCCAGCAGCTTTCAACAGGGGTACTATGGCTACACCTTC. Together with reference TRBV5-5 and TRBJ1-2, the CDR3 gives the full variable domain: DAGVTQSPTHLIKTRGQQVTLRCSPISGHKSVSWYQQVLGQGPQFIFQYYEKEERGRGNFPDRFSARQFPNYSSELNVNALLLGDSALYLCASSFQQGYYGYTFGSGTRLTVV.

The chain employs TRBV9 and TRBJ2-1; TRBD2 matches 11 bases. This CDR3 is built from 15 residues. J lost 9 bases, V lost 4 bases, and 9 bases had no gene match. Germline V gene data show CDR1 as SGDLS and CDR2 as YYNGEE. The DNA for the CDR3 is TGTGCCAGCAGCACCGGGACTAGCGGTGGGGGTGAGCAGTTCTTC. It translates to CASSTGTSGGGEQFF.

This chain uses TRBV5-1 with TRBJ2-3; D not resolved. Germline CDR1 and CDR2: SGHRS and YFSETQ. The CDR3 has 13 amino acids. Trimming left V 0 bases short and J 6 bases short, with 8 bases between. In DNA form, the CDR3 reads TGCGCCAGCAGCTTGGGGGCTCGGGATACGCAGTATTTT. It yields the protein CASSLGARDTQYF.

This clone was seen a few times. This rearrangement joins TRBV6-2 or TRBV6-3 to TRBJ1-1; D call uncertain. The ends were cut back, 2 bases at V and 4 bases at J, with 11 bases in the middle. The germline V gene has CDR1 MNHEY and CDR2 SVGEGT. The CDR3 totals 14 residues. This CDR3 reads CASSYLGVGTEAFF. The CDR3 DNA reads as TGTGCCAGCAGTTACCTCGGGGTGGGCACTGAAGCTTTCTTT.

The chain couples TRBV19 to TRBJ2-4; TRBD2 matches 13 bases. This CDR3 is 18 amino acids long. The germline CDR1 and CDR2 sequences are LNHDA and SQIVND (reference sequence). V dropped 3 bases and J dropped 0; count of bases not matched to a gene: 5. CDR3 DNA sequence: TGTGCCAGTAGTATCGGGACTAGCGGGGACCTAGCCAAAAACATTCAGTACTTC. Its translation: CASSIGTSGDLAKNIQYF. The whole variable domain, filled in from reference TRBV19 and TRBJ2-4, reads DGGITQSPKYLFRKEGQNVTLSCEQNLNHDAMYWYRQDPGQGLRLIYYSQIVNDFQKGDIAEGYSVSREKKESFPLTVTSAQKNPTAFYLCASSIGTSGDLAKNIQYFGAGTRLSVL.

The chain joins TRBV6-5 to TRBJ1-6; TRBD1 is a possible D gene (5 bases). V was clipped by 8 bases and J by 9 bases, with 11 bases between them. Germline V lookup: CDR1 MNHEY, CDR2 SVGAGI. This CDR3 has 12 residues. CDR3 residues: CASGPQGSPLHF. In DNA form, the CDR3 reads TGTGCCAGCGGGCCCCAGGGTTCACCCCTCCACTTT.